Below are 20 T cell receptor beta chains sequenced from a single sample in a study of CD8 T cells in Susac syndrome. An amount of RNA that ranged from roughly 0.5 to 1 ug was reverse transcribed with random hexamers. Each CDR3 protein gets one entry after TCRdb re-called the immunoSEQ multiplex PCR reads with MiXCR. The sample consists of approximately 120,000 distinct CDR3 sequences, about 93% of them appearing once. Input material: CD4+ T cells from PBMCs. These receptors all stem from a human donor in good health.

The chain carries TRBV10-3 and TRBJ1-2; D is perhaps TRBD1 (5 bases). The CDR3 is 13 amino acids. Germline-derived CDR1 and CDR2 are ENHRY and SYGVKD. The V gene lost 0 bases and the J gene lost 6 bases, with 8 bases spanning the gap. CDR3 bases: TGTGCCATCAGTGAGTCGGGGGGGGATGGCTACACCTTC. Amino acid sequence: CAISESGGDGYTF.

The rearrangement links TRBV6-2 or TRBV6-3 to TRBJ2-7, with D possibly matching TRBD2 (6 bases). The CDR3 is 16 residues long. Deletions cut 6 bases from V and 6 bases from J, with 24 bases between. Germline loops: CDR1 MNHEY, CDR2 SVGEGT. CDR3 protein: CASRILPGAPDLEQYF. CDR3 in DNA: TGTGCCAGCAGAATACTCCCGGGAGCGCCAGACCTCGAGCAGTACTTC.

This sequence joins TRBV30 and TRBJ2-1; 10 nucleotides match TRBD2. The junction had 9 bases not matched to a gene; V was cut back by 3 bases and J by 10 bases. Germline lookup yields CDR1 GTSNPN and CDR2 SVGIG (reference sequence). The CDR3 is made up of 14 amino acids. Written as DNA, the CDR3 is TGTGCCTGGAGATGGAGCGGGAGGGCAGGGGAGCAGTTCTTC. This translates into CAWRWSGRAGEQFF.

The CDR3 loop reads CASSLGTGPSEQYF. CDR3 coding DNA: TGCGCCAGCAGCTTGGGGACAGGCCCCTCCGAGCAGTACTTC. The genes are TRBV5-1 and TRBJ2-7; TRBD1 matches at 7 bases. This CDR3 has 14 residues. J lost 6 bases, V lost 0 bases, and 6 bases had no gene match. The germline V gene encodes CDR1 SGHRS and CDR2 YFSETQ.

This clonotype occurred once. This chain links TRBV7-9 with TRBJ1-4; 9 bases are a match to TRBD1. CDR1 and CDR2 from the germline V gene are SEHNR and FQNEAQ (reference sequence). The CDR3 runs to 15 residues. The trim removed 4 bases at V and 6 bases at J, leaving 6 bases unmatched. Here the CDR3 reads CASSSTGTGHEKLFF. CDR3 nucleotide sequence: TGTGCCAGCAGCTCAACCGGGACAGGGCATGAAAAACTGTTTTTT.

This chain uses TRBV25-1 with TRBJ1-1, with D possibly TRBD1 on 5 matching bases. Germline CDR1 MGHDK, CDR2 SYGVNS. The CDR3 has 13 residues. Deletions cut 4 bases from V and 6 bases from J, with 12 bases between. This CDR3 reads CASSVRGVSEAFF. The CDR3 nucleotides are TGTGCCAGCAGTGTCAGAGGGGTATCTGAAGCTTTCTTT.

In this sample, this clonotype turned up once. The chain joins TRBV20-1 to TRBJ2-1; 8 nucleotides line up with TRBD2. The CDR3 has 15 residues. CDR1 is DFQATT and CDR2 is SNEGSKA in the germline V gene (reference sequence). V shed 1 base and J 8 bases; nucleotides not matched to a gene: 10. CDR3 in DNA: TGCAGTGCTAGAGTCAACGGGAGGGCCTTGGATGAGCAGTTCTTC. Translation: CSARVNGRALDEQFF.

The chain combines TRBV19 with TRBJ2-1; D call uncertain. V was cut by 0 bases and J by 0 bases, with 12 bases left in between. The CDR3 totals 17 residues. CDR1 is LNHDA and CDR2 is SQIVND in the germline V gene (reference sequence). CDR3 bases: TGTGCCAGTAGTATAGAAATCGACCCGTTCTCCTACAATGAGCAGTTCTTC. Protein sequence: CASSIEIDPFSYNEQFF.

This rearrangement joins TRBV5-1 to TRBJ2-1, with TRBD2 matching 14 bases. The germline V gene has CDR1 SGHRS and CDR2 YFSETQ. The CDR3 contains 17 residues. J was trimmed by 7 bases and V by 3 bases; bases with no gene match: 9. The CDR3 spells CASSWGGLAGVSNEQFF. The CDR3 nucleotides are TGCGCCAGCAGCTGGGGGGGACTAGCGGGAGTTTCGAATGAGCAGTTCTTC. Variable domain in full (rest from reference TRBV5-1 and TRBJ2-1): KAGVTQTPRYLIKTRGQQVTLSCSPISGHRSVSWYQQTPGQGLQFLFEYFSETQRNKGNFPGRFSGRQFSNSRSEMNVSTLELGDSALYLCASSWGGLAGVSNEQFFGPGTRLTVL.

This clonotype came up a few times. J is TRBJ2-6 and V is TRBV25-1; D remains unclear. CDR1 and CDR2 from the germline V gene are MGHDK and SYGVNS. The CDR3 consists of 14 residues. V was cut by 5 bases and J by 1 base, with 6 bases left in between. CDR3 protein: CASSQSSGANVLTF. The CDR3 DNA sequence: TGTGCCAGCAGTCAGAGTTCTGGGGCCAACGTCCTGACTTTC.

J is TRBJ2-7 and V is TRBV7-2; 7 bases match TRBD1. The germline gives CDR1 SGHTA, CDR2 FQGNSA. This CDR3 has 17 residues. Losses at the gene ends were 1 base for V and 2 bases for J; bases not matched to a gene: 11. CDR3 region: CASSLVISTGSTYEQYF. CDR3 nucleotide sequence: TGTGCCAGCAGCTTAGTTATATCGACAGGGAGCACCTACGAGCAGTACTTC.

Only one count was recorded for this clonotype. This sequence joins TRBV5-1 and TRBJ2-1; 9 positions agree with TRBD2. CDR1 and CDR2 (germline): SGHRS, YFSETQ. CDR3 length: 16 amino acids. V dropped 0 bases and J dropped 3; count of bases not matched to a gene: 4. The CDR3, as DNA: TGCGCCAGCAGCTTGGCCTTTAGCGGGAGCTACAATGAGCAGTTCTTC. Its translation is CASSLAFSGSYNEQFF.

This clonotype has just a few counts. V gene TRBV29-1 combines with J gene TRBJ1-2, with a weak D call TRBD1 (5 bases). This CDR3 has 13 residues. Trimming pared 4 bases from V and 5 bases from J, leaving 14 bases between. Germline lookup yields CDR1 SQVTM and CDR2 ANQGSEA. CDR3 DNA sequence: TGCAGCGTTGCGGGGGTTTATGGTTATGGCTACACCTTC. This translates into CSVAGVYGYGYTF.

This clonotype was found a few times. The chain carries TRBV6-2 or TRBV6-3 and TRBJ1-3; D is unresolved. V dropped 7 bases and J dropped 3 bases, with 13 bases sitting between them. This CDR3 has 14 amino acids. The germline V gene encodes CDR1 MNHEY and CDR2 SVGEGT. The CDR3 spells CASKDGSSGNTIYF. The DNA of the CDR3 is TGTGCCAGCAAGGACGGCTCAAGTGGAAACACCATATATTTT.

V and J are TRBV12-3 or TRBV12-4 and TRBJ2-2; 13 bases are a match to TRBD2. J was trimmed by 0 bases and V by 6 bases; bases with no gene match: 4. CDR3 size: 17 residues. The CDR3 DNA reads TGTGCCAGCAGGCCGGGACTAGCGGGAACGAACACCGGGGAGCTGTTTTTT. This translates into CASRPGLAGTNTGELFF.

The chain uses TRBV20-1 and TRBJ1-2, with D possibly being TRBD1 (6 bases). Germline V lookup: CDR1 DFQATT, CDR2 SNEGSKA (reference sequence). There are 13 residues in the CDR3. Trimming took off 5 bases at V and 3 bases at J, with 13 bases between the two ends. The CDR3 bases are TGCAGTGCTCTAGCGGGGGCTGACTATGGCTACACCTTC. Encoded protein: CSALAGADYGYTF.

The gene calls are TRBV19 and TRBJ1-4, with D possibly TRBD1 on 5 matching bases. Germline V CDR1 and CDR2: LNHDA, SQIVND (reference sequence). The V end lost 7 bases, the J end lost 6 bases, and 21 bases lay between the germline ends. The CDR3 consists of 16 residues. This CDR3 is CASTQTDLTHHEKLFF. For the CDR3, the DNA is TGTGCCAGTACTCAGACAGACCTGACTCATCATGAAAAACTGTTTTTT.

The chain links TRBV5-1 to TRBJ2-1; 7 nucleotides line up with TRBD1. The CDR3 totals 15 residues. V dropped 2 bases and J dropped 9; count of bases not matched to a gene: 11. In germline, CDR1 is SGHRS, CDR2 YFSETQ. The CDR3 sequence is CASSFRDSRATEQFF. The CDR3 DNA follows: TGCGCCAGCAGCTTCCGGGACAGTAGGGCCACTGAGCAGTTCTTC.

The V call is TRBV29-1, the J call TRBJ2-3; TRBD1 is a possible D gene (5 bases). The CDR3 runs to 13 residues. The germline V gene has CDR1 SQVTM and CDR2 ANQGSEA. V was trimmed by 7 bases and J by 5 bases, leaving 16 bases between them. The CDR3 DNA reads TGCAGCGAAACAGGTTGGCCCCGAGATACGCAGTATTTT. Protein product: CSETGWPRDTQYF.

V is TRBV6-2 or TRBV6-3 and J is TRBJ1-1; perhaps TRBD1 as D (6 bases). Trimming stripped 2 bases from V and 5 bases from J, with 18 bases between. This CDR3 region has 16 residues. Germline V lookup: CDR1 MNHEY, CDR2 SVGEGT. CDR3 bases: TGTGCCAGCAGTTACCTGATGGGGGCTCGGGGGACTGAAGCTTTCTTT. It specifies CASSYLMGARGTEAFF.